One and the same sample provided the 20 T cell receptor beta chains below, sequenced in a study of T cell repertoires and HLA-DP antigens. TCRdb's copy holds only in-frame clones and misses some; the assay was immunoSEQ multiplex PCR. The data contain over 100,000 clones, more than 85% of them singletons. Their antigens are not known. Source material: CD4+ T cells from PBMCs. Every receptor here comes from a young woman in good health and CMV-seronegative.

The V and J genes are TRBV10-2 and TRBJ2-2; 11 positions match TRBD1. V lost 6 bases and J lost 5; bases outside the gene matches: 8. Germline V gene data show CDR1 as WSHSY and CDR2 as SAAADI. This CDR3 is built from 16 residues. CDR3 protein: CASSAGTGGNTGELFF. The CDR3 DNA follows: TGCGCCAGCAGCGCCGGGACAGGGGGTAATACCGGGGAGCTGTTTTTT.

The J gene is TRBJ1-2, the V gene TRBV28; D remains ambiguous. Germline V gene lookup returns CDR1 MDHEN and CDR2 SYDVKM. The CDR3 runs 14 residues. V was cut by 1 base and J by 4 bases, with 10 bases left in between. The DNA for the CDR3 is TGTGCCAGCAGTTTATCGGCAGCGACCTATGGCTACACCTTC. Translated, it gives CASSLSAATYGYTF.

The gene calls are TRBV6-6 and TRBJ2-1; D assignment may be TRBD1 or TRBD2 (5 bases each). CDR3 length: 16 residues. The V end lost 2 bases, the J end lost 0 bases, and 11 bases lay between the germline ends. Germline V CDR1 and CDR2: MNHNY, SVGAGI (reference sequence). DNA of the CDR3: TGTGCCAGCAGTTACCCCGGGGCCAGCTCCTACAATGAGCAGTTCTTC. Residues: CASSYPGASSYNEQFF.

This chain connects TRBV7-8 to TRBJ2-5; perhaps TRBD1 as D (5 bases). The CDR3 totals 15 residues. Germline V gene lookup returns CDR1 SGHVS and CDR2 FQNEAQ. Trimming pared 1 base from V and 1 base from J, leaving 10 bases between. The CDR3 loop reads CASSLGRQIQETQYF. For the CDR3, the DNA is TGTGCCAGCAGCTTAGGTCGACAGATCCAAGAGACCCAGTACTTC.

The chain uses TRBV19 and TRBJ2-5; D unclear. Germline V lookup: CDR1 LNHDA, CDR2 SQIVND (reference sequence). This CDR3 spans 16 amino acids. V lost 8 bases, J lost 0 bases, and 19 bases lay in between. For the CDR3, the DNA is TGTGCCAGTGCCCCCGCGGCGACTTCCTACCAAGAGACCCAGTACTTC. Protein product: CASAPAATSYQETQYF.

This sequence joins TRBV7-2 and TRBJ2-2; possible D gene TRBD1, 5 bases. Germline V CDR1 and CDR2: SGHTA, FQGNSA. The CDR3 length is 15 residues. V shed 5 bases and J shed 0 bases, with 10 bases lying between them. For the CDR3, the DNA is TGTGCCAGCAGCAGAAGGGGTACGAACACCGGGGAGCTGTTTTTT. Protein: CASSRRGTNTGELFF.

This rearrangement joins TRBV7-2 to TRBJ1-1, with unresolved D. The length of the CDR3 is 18 residues. Germline CDR1 is SGHTA and CDR2 is FQGNSA. V was shortened by 2 bases and J by 0 bases, with 19 bases between the two germline ends. CDR3 coding DNA: TGTGCCAGCAGCTTATTATTATTAATCCTTAATTTGAACACTGAAGCTTTCTTT. This gives the protein CASSLLLLILNLNTEAFF. The full variable domain, its missing parts supplied by reference TRBV7-2 and TRBJ1-1, is GAGVSQSPSNKVTEKGKDVELRCDPISGHTALYWYRQSLGQGLEFLIYFQGNSAPDKSGLPSDRFSAERTGGSVSTLTIQRTQQEDSAVYLCASSLLLLILNLNTEAFFGQGTRLTVV.

This chain uses TRBV30 with TRBJ1-6, with TRBD1 as a possible D gene (6 bases). The CDR3 extends over 14 amino acids. The germline CDR1 and CDR2 sequences are GTSNPN and SVGIG (reference sequence). Trimming cost V 0 bases and J 4 bases, with 7 bases left between them. The CDR3 DNA follows: TGTGCCTGGAGTGTAACAGGGTATAATTCACCCCTCCACTTT. Translating gives CAWSVTGYNSPLHF. Filled out from reference TRBV30 and TRBJ1-6, the complete variable domain reads SQTIHQWPATLVQPVGSPLSLECTVEGTSNPNLYWYRQAAGRGLQLLFYSVGIGQISSEVPQNLSASRPQDRQFILSSKKLLLSDSGFYLCAWSVTGYNSPLHFGNGTRLTVT.

V gene TRBV7-3 combines with J gene TRBJ1-1; 7 bases line up with TRBD1. Germline assignment: CDR1 SGHTA and CDR2 FQGTGA. With V trimmed by 5 bases and J by 5 bases, 5 bases remained unmatched. CDR3 length equals 13 residues. CDR3 amino acids: CASSLDRETEAFF. The CDR3 bases are TGTGCCAGCAGCCTTGACAGGGAGACTGAAGCTTTCTTT.

The CDR3 spells CASSSEGRGANTQYF. The CDR3 DNA sequence: TGTGCCAGCAGCTCCGAGGGACGAGGCGCGAATACGCAGTATTTT. The gene calls are TRBV7-2 and TRBJ2-3, with D tentatively TRBD1 or TRBD2 (5 bases each). This CDR3 comprises 15 residues. Deletions cut 4 bases from V and 7 bases from J, with 18 bases between. Germline loops: CDR1 SGHTA, CDR2 FQGNSA.

This chain joins TRBV5-1 and TRBJ2-7; perhaps TRBD2 as D (5 bases). Germline CDR1 and CDR2: SGHRS and YFSETQ. The CDR3 has 13 residues. DNA for the CDR3: TGTGCCAGCACCCGAGGCGGGTCGAGGGAGCAGTACGTC. Translating gives CASTRGGSREQYV.

This chain joins TRBV11-2 and TRBJ2-3; 8 bases map to TRBD2. The V and J ends lost 2 bases and 2 bases, in that order; junction bases with no gene match: 3. Germline V gives CDR1 SGHAT, CDR2 FQNNGV. The CDR3 loop spans 15 amino acids. The CDR3 DNA is TGTGCCAGCAGCTTACGCGGGAGGCTCACAGATACGCAGTATTTT. Translation: CASSLRGRLTDTQYF.

The gene calls are TRBV5-1 and TRBJ2-7, with D perhaps matching TRBD1 or TRBD2 (5 bases each). Between the trimmed V and J ends, which lost 4 bases and 3 bases, there was a span of 20 bases. The CDR3 sequence is 16 residues long. From germline, CDR1 is SGHRS and CDR2 YFSETQ. CDR3 nucleotide sequence: TGCGCCAGCAGCACTGGCGTGAGGGCAGGGCTCTACGAGCAGTACGTC. Its translation: CASSTGVRAGLYEQYV.

The rearrangement joins TRBV6-7 to TRBJ2-7; TRBD1 might be the D (6 bases). TRBV6-7 is an ORF; its function is uncertain. Trimming left V 5 bases short and J 2 bases short, with 10 bases between. The CDR3 has 13 residues. CDR3: CASSRQVTYEQYV. CDR3 nucleotides: TGTGCCAGCAGTAGACAGGTTACCTACGAGCAGTACGTC.

This clone was seen only once. This rearrangement joins TRBV7-2 to TRBJ1-1; 7 bases are a match to TRBD1. The germline CDR1 and CDR2 sequences are SGHTA and FQGNSA. This CDR3 comprises 14 residues. V lost 4 bases and J lost 1; bases outside the gene matches: 3. As DNA, the CDR3 is TGTGCCAGCAGCTCGACAGGGCAGAACACTGAAGCTTTCTTT. Encoded protein: CASSSTGQNTEAFF.

The chain recombines TRBV28 with TRBJ1-1; tentatively, D is TRBD1 (5 bases). Germline assignment: CDR1 MDHEN and CDR2 SYDVKM. This CDR3 comprises 16 residues. The ends were cut back, 4 bases at V and 5 bases at J, with 20 bases in the middle. The CDR3 is CASSSRWEGRDTEAFF. The DNA for the CDR3 is TGTGCCAGCAGTTCCCGATGGGAGGGGAGAGATACTGAAGCTTTCTTT.

The J gene is TRBJ1-4, the V gene TRBV6-1, with TRBD1 matching over 10 bases. The trim removed 8 bases at V and 8 bases at J, leaving 5 bases unmatched. The germline V gene encodes CDR1 MNHNS and CDR2 SASEGT. The CDR3 is 13 amino acids. The CDR3 DNA reads TGTGCCAGCCAATGGACAGGGGGGGAAAAACTGTTTTTT. Protein product: CASQWTGGEKLFF.

The V call is TRBV25-1, the J call TRBJ2-5; possibly TRBD2 for D (6 bases). CDR3 length equals 16 residues. Trimming pared 4 bases from V and 2 bases from J, leaving 17 bases between. Germline CDR1 reads MGHDK; CDR2 reads SYGVNS. CDR3 sequence: CASSGGSWGTQETQYF. In DNA, the CDR3 is TGTGCCAGCAGTGGGGGATCATGGGGGACTCAAGAGACCCAGTACTTC.

The genes are TRBV28 and TRBJ2-5, with D possibly being TRBD2 (6 bases). The CDR3 consists of 11 residues. The germline V gene encodes CDR1 MDHEN and CDR2 SYDVKM. With 4 bases removed from V and 13 bases from J, the gap between germline ends came to 13 bases. CDR3 nucleotide sequence: TGTGCCAGCAGTTCTCCAAAGGGAGGGTACTTC. Translating it yields CASSSPKGGYF.

A note on this clone: One junction end does not reproduce the germline sequence, and a read error may be involved. The chain couples TRBV7-7 to TRBJ1-5; D is possibly TRBD1 (5 bases). The CDR3 has 16 amino acids. The germline V gene encodes CDR1 SSHAT and CDR2 FNYEAQ (reference sequence). This CDR3 is CASSTELEGIFQPQHF. The DNA of the CDR3 is TGTGCTAGCAGCACCGAGCTGGAGGGGATTTTTCAGCCCCAGCATTTT.